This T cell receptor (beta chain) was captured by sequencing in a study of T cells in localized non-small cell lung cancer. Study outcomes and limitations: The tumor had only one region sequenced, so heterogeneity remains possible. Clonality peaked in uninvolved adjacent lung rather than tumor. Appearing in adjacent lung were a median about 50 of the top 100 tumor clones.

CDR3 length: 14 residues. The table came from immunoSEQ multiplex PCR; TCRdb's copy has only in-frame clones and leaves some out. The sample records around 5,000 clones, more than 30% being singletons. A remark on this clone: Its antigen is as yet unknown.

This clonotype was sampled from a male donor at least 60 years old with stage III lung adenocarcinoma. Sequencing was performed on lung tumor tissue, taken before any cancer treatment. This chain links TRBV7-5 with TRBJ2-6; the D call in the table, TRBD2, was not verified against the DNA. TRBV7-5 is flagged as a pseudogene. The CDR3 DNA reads TGTGTCAGAAGCTTAGCGAGTACCGCCAACGTCCTGACTTTC. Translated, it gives CVRSLASTANVLTF.